The following is a T cell receptor beta chain sequence with its context. Some clones are missing from TCRdb's copy, which holds only in-frame ones; the method was immunoSEQ multiplex PCR. The profile shows 150,000 to 200,000 clones, roughly four fifths of them singletons. Participants spanned ages about 18 to 95 years and resided in 24 US areas. Cohort 3 donors counted as recovered after two negative PCRs, clearance, or resolved symptoms. Germline V lookup: CDR1 MNHEY, CDR2 SVGAGI. J was trimmed by 6 bases and V by 6 bases; bases with no gene match: 10. The CDR3 consists of 15 residues. This record comes from a study of blood T cell repertoires in COVID-19. Study context: T cells, B-cell-depleted T cells, or PBMCs supplied cDNA or gDNA.

The receptor comes from a man aged 50 to 59 who had recovered from COVID-19. This chain links TRBV6-5 with TRBJ2-1; 8 nucleotides line up with TRBD2. Sequenced material: PBMCs or T cells enriched from blood (not recorded which). The CDR3 protein is CASSQLAEGRNEQFF. The CDR3 DNA follows: TGTGCCAGCAGCCAACTAGCGGAGGGACGCAATGAGCAGTTCTTC.